This T cell receptor (beta chain) was recorded in a study of breast tumors, draining lymph nodes, adjacent tissues. Axillary draining lymph nodes of breast cancer patients supplied the node samples. Study outcomes and limitations: Tumor repertoires ranked between lymph nodes and nontumor tissue in diversity, with V and J gene preferences.

This clonotype occurred a few times. Antigen unknown. Just one base apart from a much larger clone, this may be a read error. TCRdb re-derived calls from the multiplex PCR reads in MiXCR, one entry per CDR3 protein. Here the sample spans fewer than 200,000 distinct CDR3 sequences, 30% to 35% being singletons. Per germline, CDR1 SEHNR and CDR2 FQNEAQ (reference sequence). This CDR3 region has 14 residues. V was pared by 3 bases and J by 6 bases, with 3 bases of the junction left unmatched. The chain couples TRBV7-9 to TRBJ2-2; 8 bases align to TRBD2. This TCR derives from a female donor with breast cancer. Some clones in this sample may be carry-over from other donors' samples. Sequenced input: axillary lymph node tissue. CDR3 sequence reads: CASSFGGAPGELFF. As DNA, the CDR3 is TGTGCCAGCAGCTTCGGGGGGGCCCCCGGGGAGCTGTTTTTT.